This T cell receptor beta chain was recorded in a study of control samples from healthy donors and cancer patients. Germline V gene lookup returns CDR1 SGHTA and CDR2 FQGNSA. V was shortened by 6 bases and J by 4 bases, with 17 bases between the two germline ends. The CDR3 sequence is 15 residues long. This clone was seen only once. The repertoire was sequenced with immunoSEQ multiplex PCR; TCRdb's copy has only in-frame clones and lacks some. The sample has around 250,000 clones, around 80% seen once. The sequence derives from a woman aged 60-75 years with lung cancer. The V call is TRBV7-2, the J call TRBJ2-3; no clear D. The sequenced sample consisted of PBMCs. The DNA of the CDR3 is TGTGCCAGCAGACCTAGTGTCCTAGATCCAGATACGCAGTATTTT. It translates to CASRPSVLDPDTQYF.